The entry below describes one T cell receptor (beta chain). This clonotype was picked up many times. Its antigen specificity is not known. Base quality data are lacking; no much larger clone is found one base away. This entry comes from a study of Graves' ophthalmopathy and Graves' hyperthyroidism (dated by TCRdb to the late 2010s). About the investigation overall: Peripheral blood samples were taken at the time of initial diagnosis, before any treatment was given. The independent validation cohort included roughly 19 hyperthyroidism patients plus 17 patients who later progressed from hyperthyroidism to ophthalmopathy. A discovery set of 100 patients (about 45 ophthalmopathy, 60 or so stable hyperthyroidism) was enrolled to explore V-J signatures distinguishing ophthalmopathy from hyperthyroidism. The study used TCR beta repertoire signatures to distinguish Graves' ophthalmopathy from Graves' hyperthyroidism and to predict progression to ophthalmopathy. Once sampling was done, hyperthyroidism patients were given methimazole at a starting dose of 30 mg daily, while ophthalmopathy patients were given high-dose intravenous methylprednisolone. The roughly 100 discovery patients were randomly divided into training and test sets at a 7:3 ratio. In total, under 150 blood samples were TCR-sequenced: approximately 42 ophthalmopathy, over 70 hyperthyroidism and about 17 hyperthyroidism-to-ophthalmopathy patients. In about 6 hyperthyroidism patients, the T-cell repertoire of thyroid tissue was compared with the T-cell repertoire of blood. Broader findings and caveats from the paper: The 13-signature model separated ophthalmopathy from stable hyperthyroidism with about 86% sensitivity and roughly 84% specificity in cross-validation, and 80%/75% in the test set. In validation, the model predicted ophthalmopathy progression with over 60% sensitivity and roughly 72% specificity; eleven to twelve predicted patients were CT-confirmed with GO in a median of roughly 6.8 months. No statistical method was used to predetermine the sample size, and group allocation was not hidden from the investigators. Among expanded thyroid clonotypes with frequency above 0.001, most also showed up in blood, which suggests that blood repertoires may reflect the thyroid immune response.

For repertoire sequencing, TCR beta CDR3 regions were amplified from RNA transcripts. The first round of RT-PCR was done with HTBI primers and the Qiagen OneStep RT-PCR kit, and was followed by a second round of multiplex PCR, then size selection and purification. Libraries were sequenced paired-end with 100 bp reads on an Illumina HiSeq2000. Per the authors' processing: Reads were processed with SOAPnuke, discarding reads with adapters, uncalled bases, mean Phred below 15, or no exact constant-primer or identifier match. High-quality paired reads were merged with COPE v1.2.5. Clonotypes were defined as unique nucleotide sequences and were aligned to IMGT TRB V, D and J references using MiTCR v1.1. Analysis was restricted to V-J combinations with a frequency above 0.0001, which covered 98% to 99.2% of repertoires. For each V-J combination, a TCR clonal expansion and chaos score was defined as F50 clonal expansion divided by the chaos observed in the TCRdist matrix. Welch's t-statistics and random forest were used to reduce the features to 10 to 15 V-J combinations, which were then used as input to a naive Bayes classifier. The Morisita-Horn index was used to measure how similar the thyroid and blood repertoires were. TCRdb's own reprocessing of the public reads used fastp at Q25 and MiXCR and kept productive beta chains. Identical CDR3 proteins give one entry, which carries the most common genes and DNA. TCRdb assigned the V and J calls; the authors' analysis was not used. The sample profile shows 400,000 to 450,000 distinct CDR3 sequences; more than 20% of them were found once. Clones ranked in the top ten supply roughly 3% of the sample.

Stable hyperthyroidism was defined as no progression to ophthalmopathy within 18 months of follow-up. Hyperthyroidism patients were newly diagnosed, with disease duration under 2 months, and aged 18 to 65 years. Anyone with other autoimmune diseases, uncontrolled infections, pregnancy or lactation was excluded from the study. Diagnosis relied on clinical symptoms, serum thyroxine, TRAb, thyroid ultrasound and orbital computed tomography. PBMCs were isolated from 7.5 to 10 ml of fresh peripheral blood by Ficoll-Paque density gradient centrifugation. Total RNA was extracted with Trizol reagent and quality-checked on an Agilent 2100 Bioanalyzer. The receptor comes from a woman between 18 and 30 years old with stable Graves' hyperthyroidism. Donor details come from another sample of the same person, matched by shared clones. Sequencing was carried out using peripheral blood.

At the DNA level, the sequence is TGCGCCAGCAGCCAAGTTTCCGCTTATGGCTACACCTTC. Translation gives CASSQVSAYGYTF. Recombination connected TRBV4-1 to TRBJ1-2; the D gene is unclear. V is shortened by 1 base, J by 5 bases, and the region joining them spans 8 bases. The CDR3 runs 13 amino acids, cysteine and phenylalanine included. Only the CDR3 part of the read is kept: 39 bases, read in frame from the first base. CDR1 and CDR2, per the germline V gene, are MGHRA and YSYEKL.